This is a list of T cell receptor beta chains from one sample in a study of blood T cell repertoires in COVID-19. The data were produced by immunoSEQ multiplex PCR, yet TCRdb's version contains in-frame clones alone and is incomplete. Counted here are fewer than 200,000 clones, over 75% occurring once; the ten biggest clones make up about 6.8%. Sequencing was carried out using peripheral blood. All receptors derive from a man in his 70s with active or convalescent COVID-19. The CDR3 runs from the conserved cysteine through the conserved F or W. The D gene is left open where the match is weak. Rows give clone size only sometimes, using once, few, many, or a class for an expanded clone.

CDR3	DNA	V	J	D	size
CASSVGPTDTQYF	TGTGCCAGTAGTGTGGGCCCGACAGATACGCAGTATTTT	TRBV19	TRBJ2-3	.	.
CASSHRQGPWTGNTIYF	TGTGCCAGCAGCCATAGACAGGGCCCTTGGACGGGGAACACCATATATTTT	TRBV3-1/TRBV3-2	TRBJ1-3	TRBD1	few
CAWSLTGGDGYTF	TGTGCCTGGAGTTTGACAGGGGGCGATGGCTACACCTTC	TRBV30	TRBJ1-2	TRBD1	.
CATSRVLEGAGELFF	TGTGCCACCAGCAGAGTGCTTGAGGGAGCCGGGGAGCTGTTTTTT	TRBV15	TRBJ2-2	.	.
CASSLRHGTPTVAFTDTQYF	TGTGCCAGCAGCTTAAGGCACGGGACTCCCACTGTAGCTTTCACAGATACGCAGTATTTT	TRBV13	TRBJ2-3	.	.
CASSLEGQLNYEQYF	TGCGCCAGCAGCTTGGAGGGACAGCTAAACTACGAGCAGTACTTC	TRBV5-1	TRBJ2-7	TRBD1	.
CASSLVPQGKAFF	TGTGCCAGCAGTTTAGTACCTCAGGGAAAAGCTTTCTTT	TRBV27	TRBJ1-1	.	.
CASSYLKYEAFF	TGTGCCAGCAGTTACCTAAAATACGAAGCTTTCTTT	TRBV6-2/TRBV6-3	TRBJ1-1	.	.
CASSLAGQGHGYTF	TGTGCCAGCAGCTTAGCGGGACAGGGTCATGGCTACACCTTC	TRBV7-2	TRBJ1-2	TRBD1	.
CASSQDQRVRAFF	TGTGCCAGCAGCCAAGATCAGCGCGTGCGAGCTTTCTTT	TRBV14	TRBJ1-1	.	.
CASSPRREGFFEQYF	TGTGCCAGCTCACCGCGGCGGGAGGGTTTCTTCGAGCAGTACTTC	TRBV18	TRBJ2-7	TRBD2	.
CAIRDSIQETQYF	TGTGCCATCAGGGACAGCATCCAAGAGACCCAGTACTTC	TRBV10-3	TRBJ2-5	.	.
CASKASGVDTQYF	TGCGCCAGCAAAGCTAGCGGGGTGGATACGCAGTATTTT	TRBV5-1	TRBJ2-3	TRBD2	.
CASSVQGGDGETQYF	TGTGCCAGCAGTGTACAGGGGGGGGACGGGGAGACCCAGTACTTC	TRBV2	TRBJ2-5	.	.
CASSIQASGSFEQFF	TGTGCCAGTAGTATTCAGGCTAGCGGGAGCTTTGAGCAGTTCTTC	TRBV19	TRBJ2-1	TRBD2	few
CASSYRGSPDTQYF	TGTGCCAGCTCATATCGGGGGAGCCCAGATACGCAGTATTTT	TRBV18	TRBJ2-3	.	.
CSAGLNTEAFF	TGCAGTGCGGGCTTGAACACTGAAGCTTTCTTT	TRBV20-1	TRBJ1-1	.	.
CASSPQGNDSPLHF	TGTGCCAGCTCACCACAGGGGAATGACTCACCCCTCCACTTT	TRBV18	TRBJ1-6	.	few
CASSQDRGDTGELFF	TGCGCCAGCAGCCAAGACAGGGGGGACACCGGGGAGCTGTTTTTT	TRBV4-3	TRBJ2-2	.	.
CASSVTGGEDQPQHF	TGTGCCAGCAGCGTGACAGGGGGCGAGGATCAGCCCCAGCATTTT	TRBV9	TRBJ1-5	TRBD1	once
CASSDGASGSSYNEQFF	TGTGCCAGCAGTGACGGAGCTAGCGGTAGCTCCTACAATGAGCAGTTCTTC	TRBV6-4	TRBJ2-1	TRBD2	.
CASTLYGEDQPQHF	TGTGCCAGCACTCTTTACGGAGAGGATCAGCCCCAGCATTTT	TRBV2	TRBJ1-5	.	.
CASSPLGTGGNQPQHF	TGTGCCAGCTCACCACTGGGGACAGGGGGTAATCAGCCCCAGCATTTT	TRBV18	TRBJ1-5	TRBD1	.
CASSPLLAGTGITDTQYF	TGTGCCAGCTCACCACTCTTGGCCGGGACAGGGATCACAGATACGCAGTATTTT	TRBV18	TRBJ2-3	TRBD1	few
CASSPARLAKYNEQFF	TGTGCCAGCAGCCCGGCACGACTAGCGAAGTACAATGAGCAGTTCTTC	TRBV5-4	TRBJ2-1	TRBD2	.
CASSLGDREANGYTF	TGTGCCAGCAGCTTAGGGGACAGGGAGGCGAATGGCTACACCTTC	TRBV7-6	TRBJ1-2	TRBD1	.
CASRQTVGGPGETQYF	TGTGCCAGCAGGCAAACAGTGGGGGGGCCTGGAGAGACCCAGTACTTC	TRBV27	TRBJ2-5	.	.
CASSLAGDGYTF	TGTGCCAGCAGTTTAGCGGGAGATGGCTACACCTTC	TRBV12-3/TRBV12-4	TRBJ1-2	.	.
CASSLPDQGGNTIYF	TGTGCCAGCAGCTTGCCGGACCAGGGAGGAAACACCATATATTTT	TRBV5-4	TRBJ1-3	.	.
CASSVQDSGAKYF	TGTGCCAGCAGCGTACAAGATAGCGGGGCTAAGTATTTT	TRBV9	TRBJ2-3	TRBD2	.
CASSQALVVLAGQETQYF	TGTGCCAGCAGCCAAGCGTTGGTCGTACTAGCGGGGCAAGAGACCCAGTACTTC	TRBV3-1/TRBV3-2	TRBJ2-5	TRBD2	once
CASSQSSGRQETQYF	TGTGCCAGCAGCCAATCCAGCGGACGACAAGAGACCCAGTACTTC	TRBV3-1/TRBV3-2	TRBJ2-5	.	once
CASSRDRNYEQYF	TGTGCCAGCAGCCGGGACAGGAACTACGAGCAGTACTTC	TRBV7-2	TRBJ2-7	TRBD1	.
CASSPRRGGQFF	TGTGCCAGCTCACCGAGACGGGGAGGGCAGTTCTTC	TRBV18	TRBJ2-1	.	.
CASSPGRGPYSPLHF	TGTGCCAGCTCACCGGGCAGGGGGCCTTATTCACCCCTCCACTTT	TRBV18	TRBJ1-6	TRBD1	.
CASSDVLAGGHDTQYF	TGTGCCAGCAGTGACGTGCTAGCGGGGGGGCATGATACGCAGTATTTT	TRBV6-4	TRBJ2-3	TRBD2	once
CACSLSSGNTIYF	TGTGCCTGCTCCTTGAGCTCTGGAAACACCATATATTTT	TRBV30	TRBJ1-3	.	.
CAWSSTFSGSGYTF	TGTGCCTGGAGTTCGACTTTTTCCGGGAGTGGCTACACCTTC	TRBV30	TRBJ1-2	.	.
CASSAGTGLSLHF	TGTGCCAGCAGTGCAGGGACAGGTCTCTCCCTCCACTTT	TRBV6-6	TRBJ1-6	TRBD1	.
CASSLDGTSYEQYF	TGTGCCAGCAGCTTAGACGGGACAAGTTACGAGCAGTACTTC	TRBV7-9	TRBJ2-7	.	once
CASSVPGGTEAFF	TGTGCCAGCAGCGTCCCAGGGGGGACTGAAGCTTTCTTT	TRBV13	TRBJ1-1	TRBD1	.
CASSLGQAHNYGYTF	TGTGCCAGCAGCCTAGGACAGGCCCATAACTATGGCTACACCTTC	TRBV6-1	TRBJ1-2	TRBD1	once
CASSYQTGTNTGELFF	TGTGCCAGCAGTTACCAGACCGGGACTAACACCGGGGAGCTGTTTTTT	TRBV6-5	TRBJ2-2	.	.
CASSLIALTGTGELFF	TGTGCCAGCAGCCTAATAGCCCTAACAGGGACCGGGGAGCTGTTTTTT	TRBV3-1/TRBV3-2	TRBJ2-2	.	.
CASSPHNSGANVLTF	TGTGCCAGCAGCCCCCACAACAGCGGGGCCAACGTCCTGACTTTC	TRBV27	TRBJ2-6	.	.
CASSSRPGQVSHFYGYTF	TGTGCCAGCAGTTCCCGTCCGGGACAGGTCTCCCACTTCTATGGCTACACCTTC	TRBV28	TRBJ1-2	TRBD1	.
CASSLTRSAGYTF	TGTGCCAGCAGCCTCACGAGAAGCGCCGGCTACACCTTC	TRBV7-8	TRBJ1-2	.	once
CASIGGSYEQYF	TGTGCCAGCATAGGGGGTTCCTACGAGCAGTACTTC	TRBV6-5	TRBJ2-7	.	.
CASNAGGGANEQFF	TGTGCCAGCAATGCGGGAGGGGGGGCCAATGAGCAGTTCTTC	TRBV2	TRBJ2-1	TRBD2	.